A selection of T cell receptor beta chains follows, all from one sample in a study of T-cell reconstitution after alpha-beta-depleted transplantation in children. In TCRdb, the PCR reads were re-called with MiXCR into one record per CDR3 protein. The sample has hundreds of thousands of distinct CDR3 sequences, roughly 16% seen once. Material: PBMCs, mostly from graft donor cells, obtained 360 days after TCRalphabeta/CD19-depleted stem cell transplant. The receptor set was obtained from a boy less than two years old who had a stem cell transplant for Wiskott-Aldrich syndrome, so the T cells may come from the graft donor. The CDR3 runs from the conserved cysteine through the conserved F or W. D genes are given only for firm matches. Some rows have no size entry. The others give once, few or many, or a class for an expanded clone.

d_gene,abundance,j_gene,v_gene,len,CDR3nt,CDR3aa
TRBD2,few,TRBJ2-1,TRBV12-3/TRBV12-4,17,TGTGCCAGCAGTTTGGCATTTAGCGGGAGGAAAAAAAATGAGCAGTTCTTC,CASSLAFSGRKKNEQFF
TRBD2,NA,TRBJ2-5,TRBV5-1,16,TGCGCCAGCAGCTTGACTAGCGGGACCTCCGGGGAGACCCAGTACTTC,CASSLTSGTSGETQYF
NA,few,TRBJ1-2,TRBV2,13,TGTGCCAGCAGGGCGGAGGAAAGGGATGGCTACACCTTC,CASRAEERDGYTF
NA,few,TRBJ2-2,TRBV27,15,TGTGCCAGCAGTCCCCTGCGGAATGGGCCCGGGGAGCTGTTTTTT,CASSPLRNGPGELFF
NA,few,TRBJ2-5,TRBV12-3/TRBV12-4,13,TGTGCCAGCAAACCCCTGGGAGGAGAGACCCAGTACTTC,CASKPLGGETQYF
TRBD1,NA,TRBJ2-5,TRBV4-1,16,TGCGCCAGCAGCCAAGATCCAGGGACAGGGAGAGAGACCCAGTACTTC,CASSQDPGTGRETQYF
TRBD2,few,TRBJ2-1,TRBV25-1,12,TGTGCCAGCAGTTCGGGGGGGAATGAGCAGTTCTTC,CASSSGGNEQFF
TRBD2,NA,TRBJ2-7,TRBV4-3,15,TGCGCCAGCAGCCAGGGACTACCGGGGCTCTACGAGCAGTACTTC,CASSQGLPGLYEQYF
TRBD2,NA,TRBJ2-1,TRBV4-1,16,TGCGCCAGCAGCCCCCTCCCGGGGCGGGAGCGGAATGAGCAGTTCTTC,CASSPLPGRERNEQFF
TRBD1,many,TRBJ2-7,TRBV5-8,15,TGTGCCAGCAGCTTGTATGGACAGGGGGATAACGAGCAGTACTTC,CASSLYGQGDNEQYF
TRBD1,NA,TRBJ2-1,TRBV19,15,TGTGCCAGTAGTAGTCCGGGACAGGGGGTCCATGAGCAGTTCTTC,CASSSPGQGVHEQFF
NA,NA,TRBJ1-1,TRBV18,14,TGTGCCAGCTCACCTTTGGAGAGGAAGACTGAAGCTTTCTTT,CASSPLERKTEAFF
NA,few,TRBJ2-7,TRBV25-1,13,TGTGCCAGCGGCCCGGGACGGCCCTACGAGCAGTACTTC,CASGPGRPYEQYF
NA,few,TRBJ2-7,TRBV6-6,13,TGTGCCAGCAGTTCTACCAGCTCCTACGAGCAGTACTTC,CASSSTSSYEQYF
NA,many,TRBJ1-2,TRBV6-2/TRBV6-3,12,TGTGCCAGCAGTTATGGTCAATATGGCTACACCTTC,CASSYGQYGYTF
TRBD2,few,TRBJ2-1,TRBV4-1,16,TGCGCCAGCAGCCAGCTTAGCGGGGGGGCCTACAATGAGCAGTTCTTC,CASSQLSGGAYNEQFF
NA,NA,TRBJ2-2,TRBV4-3,17,TGCGCCAGCAGCCGAGAAATAGCGGTCCTCACCGCCGGGGAGCTGTTTTTT,CASSREIAVLTAGELFF
NA,NA,TRBJ2-7,TRBV20-1,8,TGCAGTGCCAACGAGCAGTACTTC,CSANEQYF
NA,NA,TRBJ2-4,TRBV7-8,12,TGTGCCAGCAGCTCGGGGACAAACATTCAGTACTTC,CASSSGTNIQYF
NA,NA,TRBJ2-1,TRBV6-1,14,TGTGCCAGCAAAGGCCGGAGATTTCACAATGAGCAGTTCTTC,CASKGRRFHNEQFF
NA,NA,TRBJ2-7,TRBV6-1,13,TGTGCCAGCAGTGATCACACCGCCTACGAGCAGTACTTC,CASSDHTAYEQYF
TRBD2,NA,TRBJ2-7,TRBV9,15,TGTGCCAGCAGTTCTGGCGGGAGGCCGACCTACGAGCAGTACTTC,CASSSGGRPTYEQYF
TRBD2,NA,TRBJ2-3,TRBV7-8,15,TGTGCCAGCAGCCAACTAGCGGGAGTTACAGATACGCAGTATTTT,CASSQLAGVTDTQYF
NA,few,TRBJ1-2,TRBV5-6,17,TGTGCCAGCAGCTTTGGCGCTGGGTCAGGGTCTGGCTATGGCTACACCTTC,CASSFGAGSGSGYGYTF
NA,many,TRBJ1-3,TRBV6-5,15,TGTGCCAGCAGTTACTCCGCACCTTCTGGAAACACCATATATTTT,CASSYSAPSGNTIYF
NA,once,TRBJ2-6,TRBV12-3/TRBV12-4,16,TGTGCCAGCAGTTTGAACCCTCTCCTGGGAGCCAACGTCCTGACTTTC,CASSLNPLLGANVLTF
NA,NA,TRBJ1-5,TRBV12-3/TRBV12-4,16,TGTGCCAGCAGTTTAGAGCGTCAGCGGGTAGATCAGCCCCAGCATTTT,CASSLERQRVDQPQHF
TRBD1,few,TRBJ2-5,TRBV12-3/TRBV12-4,14,TGTGCCAGCAGTTTTAACCGGGACAGGGAGACCCAGTACTTC,CASSFNRDRETQYF
TRBD1,NA,TRBJ1-5,TRBV16,16,TGTGCCAGCAGCCAATATGGACAGGGGCGGGATCAGCCCCAGCATTTT,CASSQYGQGRDQPQHF